This T cell receptor (beta chain) was observed in a study of response to subunit inactivated influenza vaccine. Study-level results: It was the authors' suggestion that each seasonal influenza vaccination recruits few new T cells.

This clonotype was counted only a few times. No antigen is known for it. This may be a read error: a much more frequent sequence differs by one nucleotide. Each CDR3 protein gets one entry after TCRdb re-called the RT-PCR reads with MiXCR. This table holds 500,000 to 600,000 distinct CDR3 sequences, 7.6% found once. This CDR3 comprises 14 residues. Germline lookup yields CDR1 LGHDT and CDR2 YNNKEL (reference sequence). This receptor was obtained from a man in his fifties or sixties who received an inactivated influenza vaccine. The input for sequencing was PBMCs from blood, taken roughly 24 months after vaccination. V is TRBV3-1 and J is TRBJ2-5; D is possibly TRBD2 (5 bases). CDR3 DNA sequence: TGTGCCGGCAGCCCTCTGGCTAGCCGTGAGACCCAGTACTTC. Translated, it gives CAGSPLASRETQYF.